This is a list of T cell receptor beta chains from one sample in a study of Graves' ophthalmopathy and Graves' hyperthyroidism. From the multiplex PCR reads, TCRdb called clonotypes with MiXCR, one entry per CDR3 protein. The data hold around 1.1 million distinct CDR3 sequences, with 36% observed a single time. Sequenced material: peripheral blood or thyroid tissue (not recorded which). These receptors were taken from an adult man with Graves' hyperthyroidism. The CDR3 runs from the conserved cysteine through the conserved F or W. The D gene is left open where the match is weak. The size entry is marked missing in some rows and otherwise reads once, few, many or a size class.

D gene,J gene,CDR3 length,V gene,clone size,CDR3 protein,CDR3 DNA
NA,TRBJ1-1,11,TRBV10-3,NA,CAISREGQTFF,TGTGCCATCAGCCGCGAGGGGCAAACTTTCTTT
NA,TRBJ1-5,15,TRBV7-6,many,CASSLERGPDQPQHF,TGTGCCAGCAGCTTAGAAAGGGGCCCCGATCAGCCCCAGCATTTT
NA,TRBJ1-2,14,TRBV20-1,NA,CSARDDDRGYGYTF,TGCAGTGCTAGAGATGACGACCGGGGCTATGGCTACACCTTC
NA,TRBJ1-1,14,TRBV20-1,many,CSAGSDSRNTEAFF,TGCAGTGCAGGGTCGGACAGCCGGAACACTGAAGCTTTCTTT
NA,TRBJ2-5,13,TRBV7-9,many,CASSTRRQETQYF,TGTGCCAGCAGCACCCGTAGGCAAGAGACCCAGTACTTC
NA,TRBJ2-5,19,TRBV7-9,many,CASSLARTRGRRDQETQYF,TGTGCCAGCAGCTTAGCCCGTACTAGGGGGAGAAGGGACCAAGAGACCCAGTACTTC
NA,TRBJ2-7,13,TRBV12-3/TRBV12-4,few,CASAEGTIDEQYF,TGTGCCAGCGCAGAGGGTACTATCGACGAGCAGTACTTC
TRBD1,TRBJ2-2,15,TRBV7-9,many,CASSPRDRATGELFF,TGTGCCAGCAGCCCACGGGACAGGGCCACCGGGGAGCTGTTTTTT
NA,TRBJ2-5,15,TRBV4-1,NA,CASSQDEGDQETQYF,TGCGCCAGCAGCCAAGATGAGGGAGACCAAGAGACCCAGTACTTC
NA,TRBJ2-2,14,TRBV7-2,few,CASRWDTNTGELFF,TGTGCCAGCAGATGGGACACCAACACCGGGGAGCTGTTTTTT
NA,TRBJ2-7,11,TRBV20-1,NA,CSAWQGYEQYF,TGCAGTGCTTGGCAGGGCTACGAGCAGTACTTC
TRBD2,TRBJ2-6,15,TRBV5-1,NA,CASSLGLAGAYVLTF,TGCGCCAGCAGCTTGGGGCTAGCGGGGGCCTACGTCCTGACTTTC
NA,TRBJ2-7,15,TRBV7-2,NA,CASSHRDLDSYEQYF,TGTGCCAGCAGCCATCGGGACCTAGACTCCTACGAGCAGTACTTC
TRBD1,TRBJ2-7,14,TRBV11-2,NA,CASRRQGFSYEQYF,TGTGCCAGCAGGCGACAGGGCTTCTCCTACGAGCAGTACTTC
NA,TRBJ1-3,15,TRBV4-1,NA,CASSPTGNYGNTIYF,TGCGCCAGCAGCCCAACAGGGAATTACGGAAACACCATATATTTT
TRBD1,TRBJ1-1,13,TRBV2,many,CASRDRGWTEAFF,TGTGCCAGCAGGGACAGGGGGTGGACTGAAGCTTTCTTT